The sequence of this TCR beta chain was determined in a study of blood T cell repertoires in COVID-19. Study details: Sample material is recorded as cDNA or gDNA derived from T cells, B-cell-depleted T cells, or PBMCs.

Per the original data handling: Estimation of nucleated cell counts relied on the amplification of reference gene primers. Sequencing was performed with immunoSEQ multiplex PCR; in TCRdb, only in-frame clones are kept and a portion is missing. V and J calls and clone size are given by that table; D and trimming were obtained from the DNA. Among roughly 150,000 clones listed, 85% to 90% were seen once. The sequence was obtained from an older woman with active COVID-19. Input material: peripheral blood.

CDR3 in DNA: TGTGCCAGCAGTTACTCGAGACAGCAGAACACTGAAGCTTTCTTT. It is translated as CASSYSRQQNTEAFF. V is TRBV6-5 and J is TRBJ1-1; possible D gene TRBD1, 5 bases. CDR3 length: 15 amino acids. Trimming removed 0 bases from V and 1 base from J, with 9 bases in between. Germline assignment: CDR1 MNHEY and CDR2 SVGAGI.